This T cell receptor (beta chain) was sequenced for a study of PD-1 blockade in mismatch repair-deficient tumors. CDR3 size: 17 residues. The germline V gene has CDR1 LGHNA and CDR2 YNFKEQ. J was trimmed by 2 bases and V by 0 bases; bases with no gene match: 6. Clones were sequenced by immunoSEQ multiplex PCR, and TCRdb holds only the in-frame ones, with some missing. The sample has roughly 120,000 clones, around nine tenths seen once. This sequence originates from an adult with mismatch repair-deficient cancer. Sequences were derived from peripheral blood, sampled 70 to 72 weeks after starting pembrolizumab. The J gene is TRBJ2-1, the V gene TRBV4-2, with 8 bases matching TRBD2. The CDR3 DNA follows: TGTGCCAGCAGCCAAGATCCCGCAGCGGGAGCCTACAATGAGCAGTTCTTC. It yields the protein CASSQDPAAGAYNEQFF.